The 27 T cell receptor beta chains in this list originate from one sample, sequenced in a study of shared clonotypes between healthy human individuals. Clones were read by immunoSEQ multiplex PCR, and TCRdb kept only the in-frame ones, dropping some. The sample records 950,000 to 1,100,000 clones, 75% being singletons. Sequenced sample: memory CD4+ T cells sorted from blood. Described subset: CD45RA-negative fraction. The receptor source for this set is a young man in good health.

The gene calls are TRBV18 and TRBJ1-2, with 12 bases aligning to TRBD1. Per the germline V gene, CDR1 is KGHSH and CDR2 is LQKENI. With V trimmed by 2 bases and J by 3 bases, 7 bases remained unmatched. The CDR3 consists of 17 residues. CDR3 nucleotide sequence: TGTGCCAGCTCACCAATGGGACAGGGGGCGCCGGACTATGGCTACACCTTC. Amino acids: CASSPMGQGAPDYGYTF.

The chain joins TRBV9 to TRBJ2-7, with 7 bases aligning to TRBD1. The CDR3 is 16 amino acids. Trimming took 4 bases from V and 2 from J; bases not matched to a gene: 12. CDR1 and CDR2 from the germline V gene are SGDLS and YYNGEE. CDR3 DNA: TGTGCCAGCAGCTCCTCCGGGTGGGGACAGCCCTACGAGCAGTACTTC. Translation gives CASSSSGWGQPYEQYF.

This clone was recorded at least ten times. The sample has other DNA sequences that encode this CDR3 too. This chain joins TRBV10-2 and TRBJ1-2, with 9 bases lining up with TRBD1. Germline CDR1 is WSHSY and CDR2 is SAAADI. The ends lost 3 bases at V and 4 bases at J; junction bases unmatched: 0. The CDR3 consists of 13 residues. The CDR3 protein is CASSEQGAYGYTF. The CDR3 nucleotides read TGCGCCAGCAGTGAACAGGGGGCCTATGGCTACACCTTC.

This clone was detected a few times. V and J are TRBV30 and TRBJ1-1; D possibly corresponds to TRBD1 (6 bases). The germline V and J ends were trimmed by 3 bases and 0 bases, with 8 bases remaining between them. Germline V gene data show CDR1 as GTSNPN and CDR2 as SVGIG (reference sequence). The CDR3 consists of 13 residues. CDR3: CAWSGQLNTEAFF. DNA for the CDR3: TGTGCCTGGAGCGGACAGCTGAACACTGAAGCTTTCTTT.

Written as DNA, the CDR3 is TGTGCCAGCTCACCCCAGGGGGCTCCTCCTGAAGCTTTCTTT. It codes for CASSPQGAPPEAFF. This sequence joins TRBV18 and TRBJ1-1, with 8 bases lining up with TRBD1. CDR3 length: 14 amino acids. With V trimmed by 3 bases and J by 6 bases, 6 bases remained unmatched. CDR1 is KGHSH and CDR2 is LQKENI in the germline V gene.

The table lists this clone with a few counts. The chain has TRBV11-3 and TRBJ2-3; TRBD2 agrees at 11 bases. J gave up 0 bases and V 5 bases, and 7 bases lay outside the gene matches. Germline CDR1 SGHNT, CDR2 YENEEA. CDR3 length equals 17 residues. CDR3 in DNA: TGTGCCAGCAGCCCCGGGACTAGCGGACCTAGCACAGATACGCAGTATTTT. Translating gives CASSPGTSGPSTDTQYF.

The CDR3 loop is CASSLSGRSYNEQFF. The CDR3 DNA is TGTGCCAGCAGCTTGAGCGGGAGGTCCTACAATGAGCAGTTCTTC. The V call is TRBV5-4, the J call TRBJ2-1; 9 nucleotides match TRBD2. J was trimmed by 1 base and V by 1 base; bases with no gene match: 0. From germline, CDR1 is SGHNT and CDR2 YYREEE (reference sequence). The CDR3 totals 15 residues.

V usage is TRBV5-1 and J usage is TRBJ2-5; 7 bases are a match to TRBD1. Trimming removed 4 bases from V and 3 bases from J; junction bases left unmatched: 6. The CDR3 is made up of 14 amino acids. Germline V gene data show CDR1 as SGHRS and CDR2 as YFSETQ. The CDR3 sequence: CASSATGIKETQYF. The CDR3 DNA follows: TGCGCCAGCAGCGCGACAGGGATTAAAGAGACCCAGTACTTC.

The genes are TRBV28 and TRBJ1-2; perhaps TRBD1 as D (6 bases). The germline V and J ends were trimmed by 8 bases and 4 bases, with 14 bases remaining between them. The CDR3 runs to 13 residues. The germline gives CDR1 MDHEN, CDR2 SYDVKM. The CDR3 coding sequence is TGTGCCAGCGCTAAAGGGGGGATCTATGGCTACACCTTC. Translation gives CASAKGGIYGYTF.

This chain connects TRBV7-2 to TRBJ2-1; D uncertain. Germline V lookup: CDR1 SGHTA, CDR2 FQGNSA. The CDR3 runs 12 residues. V lost 5 bases and J 5 bases, leaving 7 bases between the germline ends. CDR3: CASSRYDNEQFF. The DNA of the CDR3 is TGTGCCAGCAGCCGATATGACAATGAGCAGTTCTTC.

V usage is TRBV5-1 and J usage is TRBJ2-2; D is tentatively TRBD1 or TRBD2 (5 bases each). V was trimmed by 4 bases and J by 3 bases, leaving 19 bases between them. The CDR3 extends over 17 amino acids. Germline CDR1 and CDR2: SGHRS and YFSETQ. In nucleotides, the CDR3 is TGCGCCAGCAGCGACCGTCCCGGGACGTCGGACACCGGGGAGCTGTTTTTT. Amino acid sequence: CASSDRPGTSDTGELFF.

The V gene is TRBV7-3, the J gene TRBJ2-3; the D is unclear. This CDR3 spans 14 amino acids. V was pared by 2 bases and J by 0 bases, with 6 bases between. Germline loops: CDR1 SGHTA, CDR2 FQGTGA. The CDR3 DNA reads as TGTGCCAGCAGCTTAGACCCTAGCACAGATACGCAGTATTTT. It yields the protein CASSLDPSTDTQYF.

This clone has a handful of counts. This rearrangement joins TRBV5-1 to TRBJ1-6; possibly TRBD1 for D (5 bases). Trimming pared 0 bases from V and 0 bases from J, leaving 19 bases between. This CDR3 spans 20 amino acids. Germline CDR1 and CDR2: SGHRS and YFSETQ. CDR3 sequence: CASSLGRGRGNSSYNSPLHF. CDR3 nucleotides: TGCGCCAGCAGCTTGGGTCGGGGGAGAGGGAACAGCTCCTATAATTCACCCCTCCACTTT.

The chain has TRBV27 and TRBJ2-7, with D uncertain. Per the germline V gene, CDR1 is MNHEY and CDR2 is SMNVEV (reference sequence). The CDR3 is 14 amino acids. Trimming removed 5 bases from V and 0 bases from J, with 11 bases in between. The CDR3 loop reads CASSTARRSYEQYF. Here the CDR3 DNA reads TGTGCCAGCAGTACCGCGCGGCGCTCCTACGAGCAGTACTTC.

This clone has at least ten counts. The V call is TRBV12-5, the J call TRBJ2-5, with 8 bases that match TRBD1. Germline V lookup: CDR1 LGHNT, CDR2 FRNRAP. The V and J ends lost 2 bases and 5 bases, in that order; junction bases with no gene match: 7. The CDR3 sequence is 15 residues long. CDR3 in DNA: TGTGCTAGTGGTTTGTCAGGACAGGGACGGGAGACCCAGTACTTC. This translates into CASGLSGQGRETQYF.

In DNA form, the CDR3 reads TGTGCCAGCATGAGGGACCTCGACAACTATGGCTACACCTTC. Residues: CASMRDLDNYGYTF. The rearrangement links TRBV28 to TRBJ1-2, with a possible D match to TRBD1 (5 bases). The V gene lost 7 bases and the J gene lost 2 bases, with 14 bases spanning the gap. This CDR3 comprises 14 residues. Germline V lookup: CDR1 MDHEN, CDR2 SYDVKM.

The genes are TRBV5-5 and TRBJ1-2; D call uncertain. Per the germline V gene, CDR1 is SGHKS and CDR2 is YYEKEE (reference sequence). The CDR3 sequence is 14 residues long. The V gene lost 4 bases and the J gene lost 4 bases, with 14 bases spanning the gap. The CDR3 loop is CASSGEGLAYGYTF. DNA of the CDR3: TGTGCCAGCAGCGGGGAAGGTTTAGCCTATGGCTACACCTTC.

This clone occurred once. This chain links TRBV5-1 with TRBJ1-2; D perhaps matches TRBD1 (5 bases). V was shortened by 3 bases and J by 2 bases, with 14 bases between the two germline ends. CDR1 SGHRS and CDR2 YFSETQ come from the germline V gene. The CDR3 spans 15 residues. DNA for the CDR3: TGCGCCAGCAGCTCTCTGGACGGGGGGAACTATGGCTACACCTTC. Protein: CASSSLDGGNYGYTF. The variable domain in full, completed from reference TRBV5-1 and TRBJ1-2, reads KAGVTQTPRYLIKTRGQQVTLSCSPISGHRSVSWYQQTPGQGLQFLFEYFSETQRNKGNFPGRFSGRQFSNSRSEMNVSTLELGDSALYLCASSSLDGGNYGYTFGSGTRLTVV.

This chain's CDR3 is CASSPSDRGSNQPQHF. CDR3 nucleotides: TGTGCCAGCAGTCCTTCCGACAGGGGTAGCAATCAGCCCCAGCATTTT. This chain joins TRBV28 and TRBJ1-5; 8 bases agree with TRBD1. This CDR3 region has 16 residues. The junction had 6 bases not matched to a gene; V was cut back by 5 bases and J by 0 bases. Per germline, CDR1 MDHEN and CDR2 SYDVKM.

This clone was counted only a few times. The chain recombines TRBV4-1 with TRBJ1-2; D is uncertain. V lost 2 bases and J lost 4, with 8 bases in between. Germline V CDR1 and CDR2: MGHRA, YSYEKL. This CDR3 is 13 amino acids long. The CDR3 spells CASSQIPSYGYTF. Written as DNA, the CDR3 is TGCGCCAGCAGCCAAATCCCCAGCTATGGCTACACCTTC.

In the case of this clone: A single base separates this from a much larger clone, so it may be a read error. Other DNA variants within this sample encode the same CDR3. This chain uses TRBV4-3 with TRBJ1-1; D perhaps matches TRBD1 (5 bases). Deletions cut 0 bases from V and 3 bases from J, with 11 bases between. CDR3 size: 15 residues. CDR1 is LGHNA and CDR2 is YSLEER in the germline V gene. The CDR3: CASSQDYRGDTEAFF. CDR3 nucleotide sequence: TGCGCCAGCAGCCAAGACTACAGAGGGGACACTGAAGCTTTCTTT.

With respect to this clone: This clone may be a read error of a much larger clone one base away. The same CDR3 arises from other DNA sequences in this sample as well. The chain combines TRBV5-1 with TRBJ2-4; TRBD2 matches 7 bases. This CDR3 contains 15 residues. Losses at the gene ends were 2 bases for V and 3 bases for J; bases not matched to a gene: 5. Germline CDR1 and CDR2: SGHRS and YFSETQ. CDR3 sequence (DNA): TGCGCCAGCAGCTTAACTGCTAGCGGCAAAAACATTCAGTACTTC. Encoded protein: CASSLTASGKNIQYF.

For this clone: The junction departs from the called germline gene at one end, perhaps through a read error. The CDR3 nucleotides are TGTGCCAGCAGTGAACTTAGGAGCTACTTC. Residues: CASSELRSYF. V gene TRBV6-1 combines with J gene TRBJ1-2; D not certain. The CDR3 loop spans 10 amino acids. In germline, CDR1 is MNHNS, CDR2 SASEGT.

This clone was detected many times. The chain is built from TRBV9 and TRBJ2-5; TRBD2 matches at 13 bases. Germline assignment: CDR1 SGDLS and CDR2 YYNGEE. Unmatched junction bases numbered 3, after V lost 3 bases and J lost 1 base. This CDR3 contains 16 residues. The CDR3 DNA is TGTGCCAGCAGCGGTGGACTAGCGGGAGTCCAAGAGACCCAGTACTTC. Translation gives CASSGGLAGVQETQYF.

Concerning this clone: This specimen includes other DNA sequences encoding the same CDR3. CDR3 DNA: TGCGCCAGCAGCTTGGGACAGGGAGTGTATGGCTACACCTTC. Amino acids: CASSLGQGVYGYTF. V gene TRBV5-1 combines with J gene TRBJ1-2; 7 nucleotides align to TRBD1. CDR1 is SGHRS and CDR2 is YFSETQ in the germline V gene. CDR3 size: 14 residues. The V segment lost 0 bases and the J segment 5 bases; nucleotides outside the gene matches: 4.

The chain has TRBV29-1 and TRBJ2-7; D gene uncertain. The CDR3 extends over 12 amino acids. Germline assignment: CDR1 SQVTM and CDR2 ANQGSEA. Trimming shortened V by 4 bases and J by 7 bases, and 14 bases separated the two germline ends. The CDR3 region is CSVAVHPPEQYF. The CDR3 bases are TGCAGCGTTGCAGTCCACCCCCCGGAGCAGTACTTC.

Of note for this clone: This may come from a read error, since a much larger clone is one base off. The V gene is TRBV5-4, the J gene TRBJ2-7; D ambiguous. Germline V gene sequence: CDR1 SGHNT, CDR2 YYREEE (reference sequence). V was clipped by 4 bases and J by 2 bases, with 10 bases between them. The CDR3 spans 13 residues. The CDR3 DNA sequence: TGTGCCAGCAGCCAAAGGATAGCCTACGAGCAGTACTTC. Its translation is CASSQRIAYEQYF.